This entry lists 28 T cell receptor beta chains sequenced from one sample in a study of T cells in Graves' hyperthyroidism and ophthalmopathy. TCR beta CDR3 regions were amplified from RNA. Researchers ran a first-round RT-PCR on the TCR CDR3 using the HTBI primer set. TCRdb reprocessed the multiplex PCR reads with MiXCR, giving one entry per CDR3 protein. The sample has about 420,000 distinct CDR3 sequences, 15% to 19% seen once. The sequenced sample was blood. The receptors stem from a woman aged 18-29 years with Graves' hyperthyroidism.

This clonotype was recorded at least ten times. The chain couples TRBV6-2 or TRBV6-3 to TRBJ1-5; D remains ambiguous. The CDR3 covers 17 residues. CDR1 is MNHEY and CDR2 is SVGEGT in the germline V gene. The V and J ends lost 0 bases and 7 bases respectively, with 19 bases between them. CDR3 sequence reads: CASSYSSFVHKIQPQHF. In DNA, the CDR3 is TGTGCCAGCAGTTACTCGAGTTTTGTACACAAAATACAGCCCCAGCATTTT.

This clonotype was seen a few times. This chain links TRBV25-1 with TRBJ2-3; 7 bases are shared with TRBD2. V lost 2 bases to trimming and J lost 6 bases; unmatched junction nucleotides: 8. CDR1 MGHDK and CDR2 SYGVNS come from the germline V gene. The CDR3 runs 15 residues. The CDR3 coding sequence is TGTGCCAGCAGTGAAGCGGGACTACGATGGGATACGCAGTATTTT. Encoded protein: CASSEAGLRWDTQYF.

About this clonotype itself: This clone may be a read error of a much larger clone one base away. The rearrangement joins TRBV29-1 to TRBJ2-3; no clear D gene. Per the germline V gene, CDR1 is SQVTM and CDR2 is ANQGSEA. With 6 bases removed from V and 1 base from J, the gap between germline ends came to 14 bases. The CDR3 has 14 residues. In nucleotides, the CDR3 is TGCAGCGTCGCGGAGTGGGGTGGCACAGATACGCAGTATTTT. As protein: CSVAEWGGTDTQYF.

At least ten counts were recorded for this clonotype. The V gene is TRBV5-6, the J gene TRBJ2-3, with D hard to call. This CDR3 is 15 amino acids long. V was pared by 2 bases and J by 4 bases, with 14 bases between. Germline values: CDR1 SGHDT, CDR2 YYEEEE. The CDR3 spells CASSLIASWADTQYF. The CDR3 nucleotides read TGTGCCAGCAGCTTAATCGCGTCATGGGCAGATACGCAGTATTTT.

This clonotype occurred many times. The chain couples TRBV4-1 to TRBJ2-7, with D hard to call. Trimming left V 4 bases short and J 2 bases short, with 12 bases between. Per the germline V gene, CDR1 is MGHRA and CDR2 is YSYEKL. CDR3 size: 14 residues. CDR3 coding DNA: TGCGCCAGCAGCCGAGCGCCCAACGCCTACGAGCAGTACTTC. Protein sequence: CASSRAPNAYEQYF.

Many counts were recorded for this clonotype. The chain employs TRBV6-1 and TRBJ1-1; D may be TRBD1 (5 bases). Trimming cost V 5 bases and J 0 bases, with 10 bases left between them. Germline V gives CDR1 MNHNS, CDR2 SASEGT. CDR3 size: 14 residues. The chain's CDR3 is CASSSTVMNTEAFF. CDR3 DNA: TGTGCCAGCAGTTCGACAGTTATGAACACTGAAGCTTTCTTT.

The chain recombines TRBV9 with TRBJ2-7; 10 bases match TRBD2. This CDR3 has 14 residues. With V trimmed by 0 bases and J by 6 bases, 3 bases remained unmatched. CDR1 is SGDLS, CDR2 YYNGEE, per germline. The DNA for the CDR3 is TGTGCCAGCAGCGTAGCTAGCGGGAGTGGCGAGCAGTACTTC. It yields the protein CASSVASGSGEQYF.

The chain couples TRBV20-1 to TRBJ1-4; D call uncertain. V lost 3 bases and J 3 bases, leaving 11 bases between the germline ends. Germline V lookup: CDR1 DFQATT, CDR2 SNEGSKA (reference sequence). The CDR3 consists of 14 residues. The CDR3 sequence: CSARADGSNEKLFF. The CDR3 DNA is TGCAGTGCTAGGGCGGACGGGTCTAATGAAAAACTGTTTTTT.

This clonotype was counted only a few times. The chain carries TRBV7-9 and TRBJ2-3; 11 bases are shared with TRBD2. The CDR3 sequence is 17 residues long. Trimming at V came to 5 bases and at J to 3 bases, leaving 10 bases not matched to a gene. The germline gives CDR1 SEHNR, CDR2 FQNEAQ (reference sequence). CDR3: CASSQRLLAGGTDTQYF. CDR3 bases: TGTGCCAGCAGCCAAAGACTCCTAGCGGGAGGAACAGATACGCAGTATTTT. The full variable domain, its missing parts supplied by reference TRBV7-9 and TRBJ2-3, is DTGVSQNPRHKITKRGQNVTFRCDPISEHNRLYWYRQTLGQGPEFLTYFQNEAQLEKSRLLSDRFSAERPKGSFSTLEIQRTEQGDSAMYLCASSQRLLAGGTDTQYFGPGTRLTVL.

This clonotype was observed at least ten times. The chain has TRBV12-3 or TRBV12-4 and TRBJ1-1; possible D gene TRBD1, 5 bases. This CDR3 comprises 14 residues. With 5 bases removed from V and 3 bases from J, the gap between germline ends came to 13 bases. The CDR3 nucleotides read TGTGCCAGCAGTGTCGTGGGGGACTACACTGAAGCTTTCTTT. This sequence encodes CASSVVGDYTEAFF.

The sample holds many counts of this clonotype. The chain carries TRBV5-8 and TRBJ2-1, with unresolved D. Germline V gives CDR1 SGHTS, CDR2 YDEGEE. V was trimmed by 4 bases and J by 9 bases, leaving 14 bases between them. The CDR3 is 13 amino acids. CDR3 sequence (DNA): TGTGCCAGCAGCCTCAACCGTGGCGGTGAGCAGTTCTTC. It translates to CASSLNRGGEQFF.

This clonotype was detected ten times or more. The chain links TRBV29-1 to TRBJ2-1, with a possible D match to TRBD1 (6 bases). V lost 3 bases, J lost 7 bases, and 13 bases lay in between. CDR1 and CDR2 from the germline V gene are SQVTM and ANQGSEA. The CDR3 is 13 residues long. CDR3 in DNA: TGCAGCGTTGACGTCGACAGGAGAAATGAGCAGTTCTTC. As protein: CSVDVDRRNEQFF.

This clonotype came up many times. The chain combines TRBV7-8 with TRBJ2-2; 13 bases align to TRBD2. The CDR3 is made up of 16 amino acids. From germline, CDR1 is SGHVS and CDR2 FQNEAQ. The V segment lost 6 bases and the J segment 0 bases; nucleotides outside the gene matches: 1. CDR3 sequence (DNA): TGTGCCAGCAGACTAGCGGGAGGGTCGAACACCGGGGAGCTGTTTTTT. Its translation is CASRLAGGSNTGELFF.

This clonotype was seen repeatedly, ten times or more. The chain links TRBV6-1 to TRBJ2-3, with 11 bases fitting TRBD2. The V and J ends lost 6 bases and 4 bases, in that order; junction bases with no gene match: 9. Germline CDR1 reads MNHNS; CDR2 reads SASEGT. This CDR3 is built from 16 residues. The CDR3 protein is CASSLQSLAGADTQYF. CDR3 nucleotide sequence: TGTGCCAGCAGCCTTCAGTCACTAGCGGGAGCAGATACGCAGTATTTT.

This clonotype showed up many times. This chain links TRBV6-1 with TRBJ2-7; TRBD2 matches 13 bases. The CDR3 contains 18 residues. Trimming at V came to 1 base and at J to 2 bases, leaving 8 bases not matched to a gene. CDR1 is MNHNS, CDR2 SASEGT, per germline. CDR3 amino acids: CASSEGGTSGVTTYEQYF. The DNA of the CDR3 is TGTGCCAGCAGTGAAGGGGGGACTAGCGGGGTCACCACCTACGAGCAGTACTTC.

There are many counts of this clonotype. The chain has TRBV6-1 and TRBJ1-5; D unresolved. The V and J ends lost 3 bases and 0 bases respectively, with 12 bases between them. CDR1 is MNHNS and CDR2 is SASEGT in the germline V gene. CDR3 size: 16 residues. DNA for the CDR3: TGTGCCAGCAGTGAGGACGGACCCTATAGCAATCAGCCCCAGCATTTT. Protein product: CASSEDGPYSNQPQHF.

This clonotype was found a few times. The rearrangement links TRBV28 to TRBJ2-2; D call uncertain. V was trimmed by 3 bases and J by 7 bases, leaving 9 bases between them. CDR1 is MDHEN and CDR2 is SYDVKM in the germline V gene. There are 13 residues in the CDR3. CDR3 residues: CASSFHGGGELFF. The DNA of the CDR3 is TGTGCCAGCAGTTTTCACGGTGGCGGGGAGCTGTTTTTT.

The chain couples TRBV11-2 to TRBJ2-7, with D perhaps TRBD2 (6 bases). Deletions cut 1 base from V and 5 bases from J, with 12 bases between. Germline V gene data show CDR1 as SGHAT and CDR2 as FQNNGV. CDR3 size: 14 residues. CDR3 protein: CASSLGRGSHEQYF. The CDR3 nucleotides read TGTGCCAGCAGCTTAGGTCGGGGGTCCCACGAGCAGTACTTC.

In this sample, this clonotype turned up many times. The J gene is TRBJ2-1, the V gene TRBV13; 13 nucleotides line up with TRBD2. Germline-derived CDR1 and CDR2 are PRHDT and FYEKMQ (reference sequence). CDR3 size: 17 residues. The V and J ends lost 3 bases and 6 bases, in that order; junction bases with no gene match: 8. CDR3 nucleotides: TGTGCCAGCAGCTTGGAAGGACTAGCGGGGGTTGGCAATGAGCAGTTCTTC. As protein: CASSLEGLAGVGNEQFF.

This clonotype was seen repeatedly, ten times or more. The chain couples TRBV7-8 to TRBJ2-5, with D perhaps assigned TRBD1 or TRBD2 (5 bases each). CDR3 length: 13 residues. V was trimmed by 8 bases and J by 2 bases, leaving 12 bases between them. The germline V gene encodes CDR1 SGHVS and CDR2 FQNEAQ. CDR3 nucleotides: TGTGCCAGCGGGTCTTGGGGGCAAGAGACCCAGTACTTC. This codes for CASGSWGQETQYF.

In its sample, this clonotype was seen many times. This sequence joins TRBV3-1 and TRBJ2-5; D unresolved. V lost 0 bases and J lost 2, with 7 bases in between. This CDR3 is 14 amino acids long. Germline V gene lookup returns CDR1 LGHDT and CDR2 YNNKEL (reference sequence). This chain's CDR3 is CASSQDAGQETQYF. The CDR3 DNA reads TGTGCCAGCAGCCAAGATGCCGGGCAAGAGACCCAGTACTTC.

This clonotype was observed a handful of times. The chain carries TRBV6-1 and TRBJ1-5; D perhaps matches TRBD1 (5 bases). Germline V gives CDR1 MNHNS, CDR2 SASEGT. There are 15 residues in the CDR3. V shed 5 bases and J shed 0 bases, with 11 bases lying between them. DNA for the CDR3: TGTGCCAGCAGTACCCGACAGAATAGCAATCAGCCCCAGCATTTT. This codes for CASSTRQNSNQPQHF.

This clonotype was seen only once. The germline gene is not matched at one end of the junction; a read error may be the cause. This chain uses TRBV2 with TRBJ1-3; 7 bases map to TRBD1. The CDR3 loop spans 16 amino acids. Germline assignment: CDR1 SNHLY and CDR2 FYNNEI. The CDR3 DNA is TGTGCCAGCAGTTCACAGGGGCCGCGATCTGGAAACACCATGTATTTT. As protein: CASSSQGPRSGNTMYF.

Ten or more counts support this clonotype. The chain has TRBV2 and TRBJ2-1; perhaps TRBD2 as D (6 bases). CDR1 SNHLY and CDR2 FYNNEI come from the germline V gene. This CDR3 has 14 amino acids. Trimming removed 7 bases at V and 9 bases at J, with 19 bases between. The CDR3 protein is CASTVPLGGTEQFF. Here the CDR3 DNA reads TGTGCCAGCACAGTTCCGCTGGGGGGTACTGAGCAGTTCTTC.

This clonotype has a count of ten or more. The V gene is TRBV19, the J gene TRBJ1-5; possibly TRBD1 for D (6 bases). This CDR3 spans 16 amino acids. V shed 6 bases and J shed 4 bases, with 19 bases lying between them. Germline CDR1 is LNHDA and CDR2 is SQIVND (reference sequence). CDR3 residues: CASSSQAARGNQPQHF. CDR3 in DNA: TGTGCCAGTAGCTCTCAAGCGGCCAGGGGAAATCAGCCCCAGCATTTT.

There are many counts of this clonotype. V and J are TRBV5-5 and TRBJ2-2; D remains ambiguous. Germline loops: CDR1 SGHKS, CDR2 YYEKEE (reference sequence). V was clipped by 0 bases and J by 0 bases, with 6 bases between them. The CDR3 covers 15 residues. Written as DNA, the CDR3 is TGTGCCAGCAGCTTGGCGGTGACGAACACCGGGGAGCTGTTTTTT. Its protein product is CASSLAVTNTGELFF.

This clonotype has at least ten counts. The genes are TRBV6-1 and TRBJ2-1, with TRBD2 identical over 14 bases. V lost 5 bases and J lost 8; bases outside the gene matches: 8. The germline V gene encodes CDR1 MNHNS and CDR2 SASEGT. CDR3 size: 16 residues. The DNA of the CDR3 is TGTGCCAGCAGTTCCGGGACTAGCGGGAGTGGGGATGAGCAGTTCTTC. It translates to CASSSGTSGSGDEQFF.

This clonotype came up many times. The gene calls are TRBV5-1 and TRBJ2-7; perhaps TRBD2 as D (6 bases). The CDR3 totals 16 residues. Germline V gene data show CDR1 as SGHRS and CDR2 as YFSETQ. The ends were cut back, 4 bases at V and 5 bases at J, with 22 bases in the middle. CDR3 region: CASSGGSGRTENEQYF. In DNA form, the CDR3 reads TGCGCCAGCAGCGGGGGGAGCGGGCGTACCGAAAACGAGCAGTACTTC.